Listed here are 18 T cell receptor beta chains from one sample, sequenced in a study of breast tumors, draining lymph nodes, adjacent tissues. Axillary draining lymph nodes of breast cancer patients supplied the node samples. TCRdb passed the multiplex PCR reads through MiXCR, listing each CDR3 protein once. The sample has fewer than 200,000 distinct CDR3 sequences, roughly 35% seen once. Sequencing was performed on axillary lymph node tissue. The source is a female donor with breast cancer. Some clones in this sample may be carry-over from other donors' samples.

This clonotype was detected ten times or more. This chain uses TRBV19 with TRBJ1-5; D is unresolved. CDR3 length: 12 residues. Germline V gene data show CDR1 as LNHDA and CDR2 as SQIVND (reference sequence). V dropped 4 bases and J dropped 4 bases, with 5 bases sitting between them. The CDR3 loop reads CASSTGNQPQHF. CDR3 sequence (DNA): TGTGCCAGTAGTACGGGTAATCAGCCCCAGCATTTT.

Notes on this clonotype: This may arise from a read error, as a much more abundant clone is one base away. The chain couples TRBV5-6 to TRBJ2-5, with no clear D. The V and J ends lost 3 bases and 7 bases respectively, with 10 bases between them. The CDR3 totals 12 residues. Germline CDR1 is SGHDT and CDR2 is YYEEEE. CDR3: CASSSEETTQYF. The DNA of the CDR3 is TGTGCCAGCAGCTCAGAAGAGACGACCCAGTACTTC.

This clonotype occurred a few times. V is TRBV27 and J is TRBJ2-7, with D hard to call. In germline, CDR1 is MNHEY, CDR2 SMNVEV (reference sequence). The CDR3 spans 13 residues. The germline V and J ends were trimmed by 4 bases and 1 base, with 8 bases remaining between them. The CDR3 nucleotides are TGTGCCAGCAGTTATGCCGGATCCTACGAGCAGTACTTC. This translates into CASSYAGSYEQYF.

This clonotype has a count of ten or more. CDR3 sequence reads: CATSRAQGVEYGYTF. The DNA for the CDR3 is TGTGCCACCAGCCGTGCACAGGGGGTAGAGTATGGCTACACCTTC. This rearrangement joins TRBV15 to TRBJ1-2; 8 bases are a match to TRBD1. This CDR3 comprises 15 residues. Germline V gene data show CDR1 as LNHNV and CDR2 as YYDKDF (reference sequence). Trimming removed 5 bases from V and 5 bases from J; junction bases left unmatched: 10. Combining the CDR3 with reference TRBV15 and TRBJ1-2 gives the whole variable domain DAMVIQNPRYQVTQFGKPVTLSCSQTLNHNVMYWYQQKSSQAPKLLFHYYDKDFNNEADTPDNFQSRRPNTSFCFLDIRSPGLGDTAMYLCATSRAQGVEYGYTFGSGTRLTVV.

The genes are TRBV7-9 and TRBJ2-1; D not certain. The CDR3 totals 16 residues. Germline V CDR1 and CDR2: SEHNR, FQNEAQ (reference sequence). V was cut by 3 bases and J by 1 base, with 13 bases left in between. CDR3 in amino acids: CASSFFRGSSYNEQFF. The CDR3 DNA reads TGTGCCAGCAGCTTTTTCCGTGGATCGTCCTACAATGAGCAGTTCTTC.

In this sample, this clonotype turned up many times. J is TRBJ2-5 and V is TRBV7-8; 13 bases agree with TRBD2. In germline, CDR1 is SGHVS, CDR2 FQNEAQ. The CDR3 consists of 18 residues. V was pared by 5 bases and J by 4 bases, with 13 bases of the junction left unmatched. Written as DNA, the CDR3 is TGTGCCAGCAGCGAGCCGACTAGCGGGAGGCCTATCGGAGAGACCCAGTACTTC. As protein: CASSEPTSGRPIGETQYF.

This clonotype was detected ten times or more. This chain joins TRBV24-1 and TRBJ2-3, with D possibly matching TRBD2 (6 bases). With 4 bases removed from V and 0 bases from J, the gap between germline ends came to 10 bases. The CDR3 contains 15 residues. Per germline, CDR1 KGHDR and CDR2 SFDVKD. The CDR3 coding sequence is TGTGCCACCAGTGACCTGGGGGGTAGCACAGATACGCAGTATTTT. Translation gives CATSDLGGSTDTQYF.

This clonotype was seen at least ten times. This chain joins TRBV4-1 and TRBJ2-7; 8 nucleotides agree with TRBD1. The CDR3 loop spans 17 amino acids. Unmatched junction bases numbered 9, after V lost 0 bases and J lost 2 bases. Germline CDR1 MGHRA, CDR2 YSYEKL. The CDR3 is CASSQDTGRGLTYEQYF. In nucleotides, the CDR3 is TGCGCCAGCAGCCAAGACACAGGCAGGGGGCTTACCTACGAGCAGTACTTC.

This clonotype was detected many times. This chain connects TRBV9 to TRBJ2-7; unclear D gene. The V gene's germline CDR1 is SGDLS and CDR2 YYNGEE. Trimming pared 0 bases from V and 0 bases from J, leaving 7 bases between. This CDR3 is 14 amino acids long. The CDR3 bases are TGTGCCAGCAGCGTAGGCCCAGCCTCCTACGAGCAGTACTTC. This gives the protein CASSVGPASYEQYF.

This clonotype has a count of ten or more. This chain uses TRBV9 with TRBJ2-1, with 8 bases fitting TRBD1. The junction had 7 bases not matched to a gene; V was cut back by 2 bases and J by 6 bases. This CDR3 comprises 15 residues. Germline lookup yields CDR1 SGDLS and CDR2 YYNGEE. The CDR3 here is CASSVGQGRFNEQFF. The CDR3 DNA sequence: TGTGCCAGCAGCGTCGGACAGGGAAGGTTCAATGAGCAGTTCTTC.

In regard to this clonotype: A single base separates this from a much larger clone, so it may be a read error. The DNA for the CDR3 is TGTGCCAGCAGAATCACTCACCGGGTACTGTGGGATGCGCAGTATTTT. It encodes CASRITHRVLWDAQYF. This chain connects TRBV27 to TRBJ2-3; D unclear. V lost 6 bases and J 10 bases, leaving 26 bases between the germline ends. This CDR3 is 16 amino acids long. Looked up from germline, CDR1 is MNHEY and CDR2 is SMNVEV (reference sequence).

This clonotype has a count of ten or more. This chain uses TRBV12-3 or TRBV12-4 with TRBJ2-1, with D possibly matching TRBD1 (5 bases). The CDR3 contains 13 residues. V was pared by 3 bases and J by 6 bases, with 9 bases between. CDR3: CASSLRQGNEQFF. In nucleotides, the CDR3 is TGTGCCAGCAGTTTGCGGCAGGGCAATGAGCAGTTCTTC.

This clonotype was found many times. The chain links TRBV6-1 to TRBJ2-7; D may correspond to TRBD1 or TRBD2 (6 bases each). Trimming cost V 7 bases and J 9 bases, with 31 bases left between them. The length of the CDR3 is 17 residues. In germline, CDR1 is MNHNS, CDR2 SASEGT. CDR3: CASTPGTPKKGGMRQYF. CDR3 bases: TGTGCCAGCACCCCCGGGACTCCTAAGAAAGGGGGAATGAGGCAGTACTTC.

The J gene is TRBJ2-3, the V gene TRBV20-1; 8 bases are shared with TRBD2. The CDR3 has 14 amino acids. Unmatched junction bases numbered 3, after V lost 3 bases and J lost 1 base. Germline CDR1 reads DFQATT; CDR2 reads SNEGSKA (reference sequence). The CDR3 region has the DNA TGCAGTGCTAGCCGTAGCGGGGGCACAGATACGCAGTATTTT. Protein sequence: CSASRSGGTDTQYF.

This clonotype was found many times. The chain is built from TRBV28 and TRBJ1-2; D may be TRBD1 (6 bases). Trimming removed 7 bases from V and 0 bases from J, with 12 bases in between. The CDR3 has 14 residues. Germline lookup yields CDR1 MDHEN and CDR2 SYDVKM. As DNA, the CDR3 is TGTGCCAGCAAGGTGACAGGCTCTAACTATGGCTACACCTTC. It yields the protein CASKVTGSNYGYTF.

V and J are TRBV7-2 and TRBJ2-7; 9 bases fit TRBD1. Germline V gives CDR1 SGHTA, CDR2 FQGNSA. This CDR3 region has 15 residues. Germline trimming cut 5 bases from V and 6 bases from J; bases unmatched to any gene: 11. The CDR3 loop is CASSLQGGTGTEQYF. CDR3 nucleotide sequence: TGTGCCAGCAGCCTGCAGGGGGGGACAGGGACCGAGCAGTACTTC. Full variable domain (remainder filled in from reference TRBV7-2 and TRBJ2-7): GAGVSQSPSNKVTEKGKDVELRCDPISGHTALYWYRQSLGQGLEFLIYFQGNSAPDKSGLPSDRFSAERTGGSVSTLTIQRTQQEDSAVYLCASSLQGGTGTEQYFGPGTRLTVT.

This clonotype occurred once. The chain carries TRBV4-1 and TRBJ1-6; D may be TRBD1 (6 bases). The CDR3 sequence is 14 residues long. Germline CDR1 MGHRA, CDR2 YSYEKL. Trimming shortened V by 3 bases and J by 10 bases, and 13 bases separated the two germline ends. CDR3 DNA: TGCGCCAGCAGCCAGGGACACCTTGGGTCACCCCTCCACTTT. Residues: CASSQGHLGSPLHF.

The chain employs TRBV29-1 and TRBJ2-1; 9 bases match TRBD1. Trimming took 8 bases from V and 1 from J; bases not matched to a gene: 6. CDR3 length equals 14 residues. Germline V gene lookup returns CDR1 SQVTM and CDR2 ANQGSEA. CDR3 DNA: TGCAGCTTAGGGGGACAGGGTTCCTACAATGAGCAGTTCTTC. Translating gives CSLGGQGSYNEQFF.